The 18 T cell receptor beta chains given below trace back to one sample, sequenced in a study of identical twins. Via MiXCR, TCRdb re-called the 5' RACE reads, giving one row per CDR3 protein. The table lists hundreds of thousands of distinct CDR3 sequences, 21% of them singletons. The sample was also linked to a second study, of T cells expressing NK-cell markers.

The sequencing input was PBMCs. The receptors originated from a woman aged 18-29 years in good health.

This clonotype was observed many times. The V gene is TRBV12-3 or TRBV12-4, the J gene TRBJ2-3, with a tentative D call TRBD1 (6 bases). The ends were cut back, 4 bases at V and 2 bases at J, with 10 bases in the middle. This CDR3 spans 14 amino acids. This CDR3 is CASSSQGNTDTQYF. The DNA of the CDR3 is TGTGCCAGCAGTTCCCAGGGGAACACAGATACGCAGTATTTT.

The chain combines TRBV27 with TRBJ2-5, with D tentatively TRBD2 (5 bases). Germline values: CDR1 MNHEY, CDR2 SMNVEV (reference sequence). Trimming took 5 bases from V and 5 from J, leaving 12 bases between them. This CDR3 has 13 amino acids. The CDR3, as DNA: TGTGCCAGCAGTGTCCGGGGATGGGAGACCCAGTACTTC. Amino acid sequence: CASSVRGWETQYF.

This clonotype was counted many times. The genes are TRBV7-9 and TRBJ1-2, with D tentatively TRBD1 (6 bases). Germline-derived CDR1 and CDR2 are SEHNR and FQNEAQ (reference sequence). V lost 6 bases, J lost 7 bases, and 15 bases lay in between. The CDR3 runs 13 residues. Written as DNA, the CDR3 is TGTGCCAGCAGTTCCGGACAGAAACCTGGCTACACCTTC. Protein product: CASSSGQKPGYTF.

The rearrangement links TRBV11-2 to TRBJ1-1, with 8 nucleotides matching TRBD1. This CDR3 is 17 amino acids long. V gave up 4 bases and J gave up 0 bases; unmatched junction bases: 10. Germline CDR1 is SGHAT and CDR2 is FQNNGV. For the CDR3, the DNA is TGTGCCAGCAGCTCTTGGGGACAGGCGTCCATGAACACTGAAGCTTTCTTT. Translating gives CASSSWGQASMNTEAFF.

The chain combines TRBV5-1 with TRBJ2-1; 10 bases are a match to TRBD2. The V gene's germline CDR1 is SGHRS and CDR2 YFSETQ. CDR3 length: 17 residues. J gave up 6 bases and V 4 bases, and 13 bases lay outside the gene matches. CDR3 nucleotides: TGCGCCAGCAGCCTCGCTTTGATAGCGGGGGGTGGCAATGAGCAGTTCTTC. This translates into CASSLALIAGGGNEQFF.

This clonotype occurred a few times. CDR3: CASSLESIRPGNTIYF. The CDR3 coding sequence is TGTGCCAGCAGCTTAGAGAGTATACGACCTGGAAACACCATATATTTT. V and J are TRBV7-9 and TRBJ1-3; no firm D call. The CDR3 length is 16 residues. Germline V lookup: CDR1 SEHNR, CDR2 FQNEAQ (reference sequence). Trimming took 1 base from V and 2 from J, leaving 12 bases between them.

The J gene is TRBJ1-2, the V gene TRBV6-5; D may be TRBD1 (5 bases). The V end lost 2 bases, the J end lost 4 bases, and 11 bases lay between the germline ends. The CDR3 consists of 14 residues. Germline V lookup: CDR1 MNHEY, CDR2 SVGAGI. CDR3 bases: TGTGCCAGCAGTTACGGGACGGGGATCTATGGCTACACCTTC. Protein: CASSYGTGIYGYTF.

This clonotype was recorded at least ten times. The chain recombines TRBV12-3 or TRBV12-4 with TRBJ2-1; tentatively, D is TRBD1 or TRBD2 (5 bases each). V was cut by 5 bases and J by 3 bases, with 17 bases left in between. The CDR3 has 16 amino acids. The CDR3 reads CASSARGDLSYNEQFF. The CDR3 DNA sequence: TGTGCCAGCAGTGCCCGAGGGGACCTCAGCTACAATGAGCAGTTCTTC.

In its sample, this clonotype was seen a few times. The chain carries TRBV29-1 and TRBJ2-2; unclear D gene. Germline V CDR1 and CDR2: SQVTM, ANQGSEA. Trimming pared 6 bases from V and 5 bases from J, leaving 13 bases between. The CDR3 totals 13 residues. CDR3 sequence: CSVEKRETGELFF. In nucleotides, the CDR3 is TGCAGCGTGGAGAAAAGAGAGACCGGGGAGCTGTTTTTT.

For the CDR3, the DNA is TGTGCCAGCAGCTTAGTGGCTAGCGCAACTGAGCAGTTCTTC. It yields the protein CASSLVASATEQFF. V usage is TRBV7-9 and J usage is TRBJ2-1; perhaps TRBD2 as D (6 bases). The CDR3 length is 14 residues. Trimming pared 1 base from V and 9 bases from J, leaving 13 bases between. CDR1 SEHNR and CDR2 FQNEAQ come from the germline V gene (reference sequence).

The chain carries TRBV10-2 and TRBJ2-7, with 7 bases lining up with TRBD1. The V and J ends lost 6 bases and 1 base, in that order; junction bases with no gene match: 9. Germline CDR1 WSHSY, CDR2 SAAADI. CDR3 length: 15 residues. The CDR3 bases are TGCGCCAGCAGCGAGGGAAACAGGGGATCCTACGAGCAGTACTTC. Its translation: CASSEGNRGSYEQYF.

V gene TRBV20-1 combines with J gene TRBJ1-2, with D possibly matching TRBD1 (6 bases). V lost 3 bases and J lost 3, with 14 bases in between. The CDR3 totals 14 residues. Germline CDR1 and CDR2: DFQATT and SNEGSKA (reference sequence). CDR3 amino acids: CSASRPGAYYGYTF. The DNA of the CDR3 is TGCAGTGCTAGTCGACCAGGGGCCTACTATGGCTACACCTTC.

Ten or more counts support this clonotype. The V call is TRBV9, the J call TRBJ2-1, with 16 bases identical to TRBD2. With V trimmed by 3 bases and J by 5 bases, 8 bases remained unmatched. Germline assignment: CDR1 SGDLS and CDR2 YYNGEE. The CDR3 is 18 residues long. CDR3 bases: TGTGCCAGCAGCGCGGACGGGACTAGCGGGGGGGTCAACAATGAGCAGTTCTTC. This translates into CASSADGTSGGVNNEQFF.

This clonotype was counted between two and nine times. V and J are TRBV10-3 and TRBJ2-1, with 7 bases lining up with TRBD1. The germline CDR1 and CDR2 sequences are ENHRY and SYGVKD. The CDR3 extends over 14 amino acids. Trimming cost V 0 bases and J 7 bases; bases outside gene matches: 3. CDR3 nucleotide sequence: TGTGCCATCAGTGAGTCGCAGGGGGTGAATGAGCAGTTCTTC. This translates into CAISESQGVNEQFF.

In its sample, this clonotype was seen many times. The genes are TRBV12-3 or TRBV12-4 and TRBJ2-7; TRBD1 matches 8 bases. The CDR3 spans 14 residues. After removal of 7 bases from V and 4 bases from J, the junction contained 9 bases not matched to a gene. The CDR3, as DNA: TGTGCCAGCACCGCAGGGGGCAGAGGTTACGAGCAGTACTTC. Its protein product is CASTAGGRGYEQYF.

V gene TRBV5-6 combines with J gene TRBJ1-1; D is unresolved. V was trimmed by 0 bases and J by 1 base, leaving 7 bases between them. Germline lookup yields CDR1 SGHDT and CDR2 YYEEEE. The length of the CDR3 is 14 residues. The CDR3 is CASSLGAPNTEAFF. Written as DNA, the CDR3 is TGTGCCAGCAGCTTGGGGGCCCCGAACACTGAAGCTTTCTTT.

This clonotype was recorded at least ten times. The chain links TRBV7-2 to TRBJ2-5; 11 positions agree with TRBD2. With V trimmed by 5 bases and J by 2 bases, 4 bases remained unmatched. CDR3 size: 15 residues. Germline CDR1 SGHTA, CDR2 FQGNSA. CDR3 bases: TGTGCCAGCAGCGAGGGACTAGCGGTACAAGAGACCCAGTACTTC. Protein sequence: CASSEGLAVQETQYF.

V and J are TRBV6-1 and TRBJ2-1; the match to TRBD2 covers 11 bases. Germline CDR1 reads MNHNS; CDR2 reads SASEGT. Unmatched junction bases numbered 9, after V lost 6 bases and J lost 8 bases. The length of the CDR3 is 15 residues. For the CDR3, the DNA is TGTGCCAGCAGACCTAGCGGGGGGCCCCCCGATGAGCAGTTCTTC. Translating it yields CASRPSGGPPDEQFF.